This entry lists 5 T cell receptor beta chains sequenced from one sample in a study of human T cells and chemical hapten exposure. A single record per CDR3 protein comes from TCRdb applying MiXCR to the RACE reads. The sample holds roughly 50,000 distinct CDR3 sequences, more than 9.5% seen once. Regarding time point: patch test 3, about 24 weeks after DPC sensitization. Noted treatment: therapeutic diphenylcyclopropenone sensitization with weekly scalp DPC. The sequenced sample was whole blood, obtained in connection with sensitization to the hapten diphenylcyclopropenone (DPC). All receptors derive from a woman between 35 and 50 years old with alopecia areata. Some clones in this sample may be carry-over from other donors' samples.

This sequence joins TRBV5-1 and TRBJ2-1, with 13 nucleotides matching TRBD2. V gave up 2 bases and J gave up 7 bases; unmatched junction bases: 3. Germline V gene lookup returns CDR1 SGHRS and CDR2 YFSETQ. The CDR3 contains 15 residues. This chain's CDR3 is CASSFTSGGANEQFF. The CDR3 nucleotides are TGCGCCAGCAGCTTTACTAGCGGGGGGGCAAATGAGCAGTTCTTC.

This clonotype was counted a few times. The CDR3: CASSQRTSEEQYF. The CDR3 DNA follows: TGTGCCAGCTCACAACGGACCTCGGAAGAGCAGTACTTC. The chain links TRBV18 to TRBJ2-7, with D unclear. V lost 4 bases to trimming and J lost 7 bases, with 14 bases between them. Germline-derived CDR1 and CDR2 are KGHSH and LQKENI. CDR3 size: 13 residues.

This clonotype has a handful of counts. This chain joins TRBV5-1 and TRBJ1-4; weak D call: TRBD1 (6 bases). CDR3 length: 16 amino acids. V dropped 3 bases and J dropped 0 bases, with 12 bases sitting between them. Germline-derived CDR1 and CDR2 are SGHRS and YFSETQ. CDR3 in amino acids: CASSSGTLATNEKLFF. The CDR3 DNA sequence: TGCGCCAGCAGCTCGGGGACACTTGCAACTAATGAAAAACTGTTTTTT.

Regarding this clonotype: A read error is possible here, since a much larger clone lies one base away. The chain combines TRBV20-1 with TRBJ1-2; maybe TRBD1 (5 bases). The CDR3 runs to 15 residues. The V gene lost 6 bases and the J gene lost 9 bases, with 26 bases spanning the gap. The germline CDR1 and CDR2 sequences are DFQATT and SNEGSKA (reference sequence). CDR3: CSANAPGRLKLSYTF. The DNA of the CDR3 is TGCAGTGCAAACGCACCGGGACGGCTAAAGCTCAGCTACACCTTC.

This clonotype was observed many times. The J gene is TRBJ1-2, the V gene TRBV28; 7 nucleotides line up with TRBD1. The CDR3 is 13 residues long. The V and J ends lost 6 bases and 2 bases, in that order; junction bases with no gene match: 3. Germline-derived CDR1 and CDR2 are MDHEN and SYDVKM. The CDR3 sequence: CASSLQGNYGYTF. In DNA, the CDR3 is TGTGCCAGCAGCCTACAGGGGAACTATGGCTACACCTTC.